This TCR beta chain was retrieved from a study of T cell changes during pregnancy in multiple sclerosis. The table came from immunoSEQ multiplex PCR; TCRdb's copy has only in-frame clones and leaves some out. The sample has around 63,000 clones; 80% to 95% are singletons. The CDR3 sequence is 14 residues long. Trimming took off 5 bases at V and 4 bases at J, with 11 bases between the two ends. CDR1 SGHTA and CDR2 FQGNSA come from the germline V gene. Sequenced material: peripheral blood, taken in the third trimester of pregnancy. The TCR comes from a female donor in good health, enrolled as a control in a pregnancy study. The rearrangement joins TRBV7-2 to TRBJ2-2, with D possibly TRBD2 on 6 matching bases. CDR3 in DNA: TGTGCCAGCAGCACTCTCGGGAGCACCGGGGAGCTGTTTTTT. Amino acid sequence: CASSTLGSTGELFF.